This T cell receptor (beta chain) appears in the sequencing data of a study of control samples from healthy donors and cancer patients. TCRdb's copy holds only in-frame clones and misses some; the assay was immunoSEQ multiplex PCR. The sample shows about 97,000 clones, roughly 90% of them seen only once. CDR1 is KGHSH, CDR2 LQKENI, per germline. V lost 4 bases, J lost 1 base, and 3 bases stayed unmatched. The CDR3 sequence is 14 residues long. This rearrangement joins TRBV18 to TRBJ1-1; TRBD1 aligns across 7 bases. The receptor was isolated from a man aged 30 to 39 in good health. Sequencing was carried out using blood. CDR3 coding DNA: TGTGCCAGCTCACTTGACAGGGCGAACACTGAAGCTTTCTTT. Translation: CASSLDRANTEAFF.